The clone carrying this T cell receptor beta chain was recorded at least ten times. Its antigen is not known. In the library, individual cDNA molecules carried attached unique molecular identifiers. TCRdb processed the 5' RACE reads anew with MiXCR; each CDR3 protein has one entry. The table includes around 35,000 distinct CDR3 sequences, around 6.5% detected once. This sample stems from a study of early T cells in non-severe SARS-CoV-2 infection. As for the study in general: Chains were not paired, and sequencing was done on bulk RNA from unsorted whole blood.

The germline CDR1 and CDR2 sequences are SGHRS and YFSETQ. Trimming cost V 4 bases and J 11 bases, with 18 bases left between them. The CDR3 has 13 residues. Points from the study as a whole: The matching step, a VDJdb search, favored anti-spike CD8 responses and missed private and CD4 specificities.

Sequences were obtained from whole blood. This receptor was taken from an adult who was a healthcare worker with PCR-confirmed SARS-CoV-2 infection or an uninfected control (not recorded which). The chain links TRBV5-1 to TRBJ1-1; D ambiguous. Written as DNA, the CDR3 is TGCGCCAGCAGCCCGGGGTTTCCCGACTTGGCTTTCTTT. Protein sequence: CASSPGFPDLAFF.